This T cell receptor beta chain was observed in a study of graft-versus-host responses after intestinal transplantation. Study-level information: Transplant types were multivisceral, liver-intestinal, or isolated intestinal.

A note on this clone: As yet, its antigen is unknown.

The CDR3 is 14 amino acids. The J segment lost 4 bases and the V segment lost 6 bases, leaving 7 bases of the junction unmatched. Germline-derived CDR1 and CDR2 are MNHNS and SASEGT. Assay used: immunoSEQ multiplex PCR; TCRdb lists only in-frame clones, some missing. This table has about 100,000 clones, over 75% appearing once. Points from the study as a whole: Peak levels of circulating GvH clones tracked with early post-transplant HvG declines.

The sequence came from a human donor who was the organ donor for an intestinal transplant. The chain combines TRBV6-1 with TRBJ2-7; 9 positions agree with TRBD1. Material: unstimulated CD4+ T cells sorted from spleen or lymph node cells, obtained before transplant. CDR3 bases: TGTGCCAGCAGGAGGGACAGGGCGTCGTACGAGCAGTACTTC. This encodes CASRRDRASYEQYF.